This is a list of T cell receptor beta chains from one sample in a study of control samples from healthy donors and cancer patients. Generated by immunoSEQ multiplex PCR, the TCRdb table keeps only in-frame clones and is missing some. The repertoire holds some 120,000 clones, approximately 93% seen once, with 7.8% in the top ten. The material sequenced was blood. Every receptor here comes from a woman aged 18-29 years in good health. CDR3s include the opening cysteine and the closing phenylalanine or tryptophan. D genes are given only for firm matches. A clone size is listed for some rows: how often the clone was seen (once, few, many), or a class if it is expanded.

. TRBJ1-1 . TRBV24-1 CATRGGENTEAFF TGTGCCACCAGGGGAGGGGAGAACACTGAAGCTTTCTTT
. TRBJ2-2 TRBD2 TRBV7-2 CASSYSGTTNTGELFF TGTGCCAGCAGTTATTCCGGGACTACGAACACCGGGGAGCTGTTTTTT
. TRBJ2-7 . TRBV9 CASSLGTSGEQYF TGTGCCAGCAGCCTCGGGACCTCGGGGGAGCAGTACTTC
. TRBJ2-2 . TRBV28 CASSFGRLNTGELFF TGTGCCAGCAGTTTTGGTCGGCTTAACACCGGGGAGCTGTTTTTT
. TRBJ2-3 . TRBV14 CASSQGRHTDTQYF TGTGCCAGCAGCCAGGGGAGACACACAGATACGCAGTATTTT
. TRBJ2-7 TRBD1 TRBV5-1 CASSVLGGQVSYEQYF TGCGCCAGCAGCGTCTTAGGGGGACAGGTTTCCTACGAGCAGTACTTC
. TRBJ2-1 . TRBV4-2 CASSPTLQGISYNEQFF TGTGCCAGCAGCCCCACCCTACAGGGAATTTCCTACAATGAGCAGTTCTTC
. TRBJ1-5 . TRBV28 CASRQGLANQPQHF TGTGCCAGCAGACAGGGTTTGGCCAATCAGCCCCAGCATTTT
once TRBJ1-1 . TRBV19 CASSRRGEIAEAFF TGTGCCAGTAGTCGGAGAGGGGAGATCGCTGAAGCTTTCTTT
. TRBJ2-7 . TRBV2 CASSEPWEVYEQYF TGTGCCAGCAGTGAGCCGTGGGAGGTGTACGAGCAGTACTTC
. TRBJ2-3 TRBD2 TRBV7-8 CASSLRGLAGTLRVEDTQYF TGTGCCAGCAGCTTAAGGGGGCTAGCGGGAACTCTTAGGGTGGAAGATACGCAGTATTTT
. TRBJ2-3 . TRBV19 CASSKRDAVDTQYF TGTGCCAGTAGTAAGAGGGATGCTGTAGATACGCAGTATTTT
. TRBJ2-7 TRBD2 TRBV6-1 CASSEERESALYEQYF TGTGCCAGCAGTGAAGAGCGGGAGTCTGCCCTCTACGAGCAGTACTTC
. TRBJ1-4 . TRBV6-5 CASRQTVNEKLFF TGTGCCAGCAGACAGACAGTAAATGAAAAACTGTTTTTT
. TRBJ1-4 TRBD1 TRBV5-1 CASNQGAGEKLFF TGCGCCAGCAATCAGGGGGCGGGTGAAAAACTGTTTTTT
few TRBJ1-3 . TRBV5-1 CASSRLGGTTIYF TGCGCCAGCAGCCGTCTGGGGGGGACCACCATATATTTT
. TRBJ2-3 TRBD1 TRBV15 CATSRGDRGLADTQYF TGTGCCACCAGCAGAGGGGACAGGGGGCTGGCAGATACGCAGTATTTT
. TRBJ1-1 . TRBV28 CASHRSMNTEAFF TGTGCCAGTCACAGGAGCATGAACACTGAAGCTTTCTTT
few TRBJ1-2 . TRBV13 CASSLPTGRQGGYTF TGTGCCAGCAGCCTACCAACAGGTCGCCAGGGTGGCTACACCTTC
. TRBJ2-7 . TRBV6-5 CASSYAAVIPSYEQYF TGTGCCAGCAGTTACGCCGCAGTCATACCCTCCTACGAGCAGTACTTC
. TRBJ2-7 TRBD1 TRBV4-3 CASSQTGGAKYEQYF TGCGCCAGCAGCCAGACAGGGGGCGCGAAGTACGAGCAGTACTTC
. TRBJ1-2 TRBD1 TRBV18 CASSPLRQGPDINYGYTF TGTGCCAGCTCACCACTCAGACAGGGCCCAGATATAAACTATGGCTACACCTTC
. TRBJ2-7 TRBD1 TRBV28 CASRGWTGPNYEQYF TGTGCCAGCAGGGGTTGGACAGGGCCCAACTACGAGCAGTACTTC
. TRBJ1-3 . TRBV28 CASGFGGLKGNTIYF TGTGCCAGCGGTTTTGGGGGGCTCAAGGGAAACACCATATATTTT
. TRBJ2-2 TRBD1 TRBV5-1 CASSLQGVVGELFF TGCGCCAGCAGCTTACAGGGGGTTGTCGGGGAGCTGTTTTTT
. TRBJ1-1 . TRBV4-2 CASSWDLWVTNPNTEAFF TGTGCCAGCAGCTGGGACCTTTGGGTTACTAACCCAAACACTGAAGCTTTCTTT